This TCR beta chain was captured by sequencing in a study of cytomegalovirus exposure and HLA in healthy donors. Study-wide results and caveats: Three chains linked to CMV were shown in vitro to be specific for CMV antigens. The tendency of first-cohort TCR clusters to co-occur in the 120 validation repertoires was the finding of a later analysis.

A remark on this clone: Its specificity is unknown.

The CDR3 consists of 15 residues. The ends lost 5 bases at V and 2 bases at J; junction bases unmatched: 3. CDR1 and CDR2 from the germline V gene are MDHEN and SYDVKM. TCRdb keeps only in-frame clones here, not all; method: immunoSEQ multiplex PCR. The table includes around 150,000 clones, roughly 88% detected once. The sequence came from a woman under 30 in good health and CMV-seropositive. What was sequenced was PBMCs. The chain joins TRBV28 to TRBJ2-1, with 10 nucleotides matching TRBD2. In DNA, the CDR3 is TGTGCCAGCAGTCGCACTAGCGGGGCCTACAATGAGCAGTTCTTC. It codes for CASSRTSGAYNEQFF.